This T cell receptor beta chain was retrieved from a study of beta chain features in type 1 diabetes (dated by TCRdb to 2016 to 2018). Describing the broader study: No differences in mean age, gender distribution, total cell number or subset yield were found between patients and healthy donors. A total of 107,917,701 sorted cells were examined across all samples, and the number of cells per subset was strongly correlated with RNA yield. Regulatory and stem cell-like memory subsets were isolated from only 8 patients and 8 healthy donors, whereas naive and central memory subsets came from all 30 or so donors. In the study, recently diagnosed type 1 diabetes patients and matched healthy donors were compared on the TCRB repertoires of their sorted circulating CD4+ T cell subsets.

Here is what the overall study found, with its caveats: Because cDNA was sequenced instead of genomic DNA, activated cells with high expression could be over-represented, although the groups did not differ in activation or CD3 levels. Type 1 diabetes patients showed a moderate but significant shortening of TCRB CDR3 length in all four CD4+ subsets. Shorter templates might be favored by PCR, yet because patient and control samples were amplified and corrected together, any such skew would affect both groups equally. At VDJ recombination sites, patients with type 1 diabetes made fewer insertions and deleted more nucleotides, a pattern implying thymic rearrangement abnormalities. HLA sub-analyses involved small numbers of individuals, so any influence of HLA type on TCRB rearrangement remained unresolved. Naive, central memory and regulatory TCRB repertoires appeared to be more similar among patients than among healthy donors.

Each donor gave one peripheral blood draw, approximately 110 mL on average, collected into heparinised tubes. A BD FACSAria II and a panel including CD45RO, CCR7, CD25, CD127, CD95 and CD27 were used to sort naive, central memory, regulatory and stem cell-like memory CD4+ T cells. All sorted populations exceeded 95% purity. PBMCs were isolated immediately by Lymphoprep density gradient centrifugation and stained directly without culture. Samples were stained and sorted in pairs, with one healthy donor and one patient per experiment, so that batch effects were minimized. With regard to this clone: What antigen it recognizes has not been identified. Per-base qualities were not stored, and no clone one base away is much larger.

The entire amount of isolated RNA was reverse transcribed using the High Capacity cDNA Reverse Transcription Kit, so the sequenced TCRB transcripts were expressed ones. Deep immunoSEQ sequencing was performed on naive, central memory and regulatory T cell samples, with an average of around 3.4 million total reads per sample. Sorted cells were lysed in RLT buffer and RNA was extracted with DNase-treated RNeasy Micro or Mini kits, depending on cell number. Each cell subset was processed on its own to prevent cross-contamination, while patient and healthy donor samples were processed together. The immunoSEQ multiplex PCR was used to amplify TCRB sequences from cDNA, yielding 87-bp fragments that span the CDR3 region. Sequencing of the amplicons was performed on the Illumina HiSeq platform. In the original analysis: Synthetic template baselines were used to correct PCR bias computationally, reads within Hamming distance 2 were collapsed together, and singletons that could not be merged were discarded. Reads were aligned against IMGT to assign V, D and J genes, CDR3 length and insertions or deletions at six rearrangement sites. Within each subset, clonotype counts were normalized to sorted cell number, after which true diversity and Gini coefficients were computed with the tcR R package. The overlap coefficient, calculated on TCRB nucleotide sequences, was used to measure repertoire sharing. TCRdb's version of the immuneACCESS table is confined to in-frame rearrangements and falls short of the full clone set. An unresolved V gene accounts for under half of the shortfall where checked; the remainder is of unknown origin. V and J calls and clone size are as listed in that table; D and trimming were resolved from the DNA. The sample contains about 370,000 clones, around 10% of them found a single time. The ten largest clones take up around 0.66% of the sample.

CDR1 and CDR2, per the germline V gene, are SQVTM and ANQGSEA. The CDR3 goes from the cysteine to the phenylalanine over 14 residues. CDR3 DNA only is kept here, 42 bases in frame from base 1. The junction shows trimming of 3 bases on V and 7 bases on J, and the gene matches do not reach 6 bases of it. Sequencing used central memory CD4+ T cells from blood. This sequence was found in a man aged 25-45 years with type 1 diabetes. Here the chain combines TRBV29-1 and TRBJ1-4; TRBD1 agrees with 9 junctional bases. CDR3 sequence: CSVEDGQGREKLFF. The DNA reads TGCAGCGTTGAGGACGGACAGGGGCGTGAAAAACTGTTTTTT. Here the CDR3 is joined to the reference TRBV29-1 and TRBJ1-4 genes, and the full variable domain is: SAVISQKPSRDICQRGTSLTIQCQVDSQVTMMFWYRQQPGQSLTLIATANQGSEATYESGFVIDKFPISRPNLTFSTLTVSNMSPEDSSIYLCSVEDGQGREKLFFGSGTQLSVL.